A single sample gave rise to the 30 T cell receptor beta chains below, sequenced in a study of Graves' ophthalmopathy and Graves' hyperthyroidism. Amplification of the TCR beta CDR3 regions used RNA transcripts (as template). Second-round multiplex PCR came after first-round RT-PCR with HTBI primers. TCRdb re-called the multiplex PCR reads with MiXCR, one entry per CDR3 protein. The sample yields around 590,000 distinct CDR3 sequences, about 35% seen once. Sequenced material: peripheral blood or thyroid tissue (not recorded which). The receptors derive from an adult man with Graves' hyperthyroidism.

The gene calls are TRBV7-3 and TRBJ2-2, with D perhaps matching TRBD1 (6 bases). V lost 7 bases and J 4 bases, leaving 10 bases between the germline ends. The CDR3 consists of 13 residues. The germline V gene has CDR1 SGHTA and CDR2 FQGTGA. The CDR3, as DNA: TGTGCCAGCACCCGGACAGTCACCGGGGAGCTGTTTTTT. The encoded protein is CASTRTVTGELFF.

V usage is TRBV7-9 and J usage is TRBJ2-1, with a tentative D call TRBD2 (6 bases). The germline V gene encodes CDR1 SEHNR and CDR2 FQNEAQ (reference sequence). V was cut by 1 base and J by 3 bases, with 10 bases left in between. The CDR3 consists of 15 residues. CDR3 loop: CASSLGGELYNEQFF. In nucleotides, the CDR3 is TGTGCCAGCAGCTTAGGGGGGGAGCTCTACAATGAGCAGTTCTTC.

This chain links TRBV7-3 with TRBJ2-5; 7 nucleotides match TRBD1. Judging by the DNA end, TRBJ2-1 fits better; the J call may be wrong. Germline lookup yields CDR1 SGHTA and CDR2 FQGTGA. The CDR3 is 14 amino acids. The chain's CDR3 is CASSFSGTANEQFF. CDR3 sequence (DNA): TGTGCCAGCAGCTTTTCCGGGACAGCCAATGAGCAGTTCTTC.

This chain joins TRBV6-6 and TRBJ1-4; TRBD1 aligns across 8 bases. The CDR3 has 14 amino acids. Germline CDR1 reads MNHNY; CDR2 reads SVGAGI (reference sequence). The V segment lost 5 bases and the J segment 6 bases; nucleotides outside the gene matches: 5. The CDR3 is CASSPGGMDEKLFF. The CDR3 nucleotides are TGTGCCAGCAGTCCAGGGGGCATGGATGAAAAACTGTTTTTT.

This clonotype was observed many times. The chain joins TRBV24-1 to TRBJ2-5, with D unclear. With 1 base removed from V and 1 base from J, the gap between germline ends came to 6 bases. Germline CDR1 KGHDR, CDR2 SFDVKD. The CDR3 runs to 14 residues. The DNA of the CDR3 is TGTGCCACCAGTGATTTTCCTAGCCAAGAGACCCAGTACTTC. Its translation is CATSDFPSQETQYF.

This clonotype was seen many times. The rearrangement uses TRBV2 and TRBJ1-4; 9 bases fit TRBD1. With 7 bases clipped from V and 10 bases from J, the junction kept 10 bases outside the gene matches. The CDR3 has 14 residues. Germline loops: CDR1 SNHLY, CDR2 FYNNEI. Here the CDR3 DNA reads TGTGCCAGCACACAATGGACAGGGGAGGGAAAACTGTTTTTT. It encodes CASTQWTGEGKLFF.

This clonotype was seen ten or more times. The chain links TRBV2 to TRBJ2-7; 7 bases match TRBD1. Unmatched junction bases numbered 6, after V lost 5 bases and J lost 5 bases. Germline CDR1 reads SNHLY; CDR2 reads FYNNEI. This CDR3 spans 13 amino acids. The CDR3 spells CASSLTGRNEQYF. The CDR3 nucleotides are TGTGCCAGCAGTTTGACAGGGCGGAACGAGCAGTACTTC.

This clonotype was detected ten times or more. The chain couples TRBV20-1 to TRBJ2-2, with D unresolved. CDR1 DFQATT and CDR2 SNEGSKA come from the germline V gene (reference sequence). The CDR3 sequence is 13 residues long. Between the trimmed V and J ends, which lost 5 bases and 0 bases, there was a span of 7 bases. Here the CDR3 reads CSAPFTNTGELFF. DNA of the CDR3: TGCAGTGCTCCCTTTACGAACACCGGGGAGCTGTTTTTT.

This clonotype was seen ten or more times. The J gene is TRBJ2-5, the V gene TRBV7-8, with D perhaps assigned TRBD1 or TRBD2 (5 bases each). Trimming stripped 7 bases from V and 7 bases from J, with 22 bases between. This CDR3 is built from 15 residues. Germline CDR1 reads SGHVS; CDR2 reads FQNEAQ. CDR3: CASTSVGAGRGTQYF. The CDR3 DNA sequence: TGTGCCAGCACCTCAGTAGGGGCGGGCCGGGGGACCCAGTACTTC.

The chain recombines TRBV19 with TRBJ2-6; D not certain. Trimming left V 3 bases short and J 1 base short, with 10 bases between. Germline V gene lookup returns CDR1 LNHDA and CDR2 SQIVND (reference sequence). The CDR3 runs to 16 residues. The CDR3 sequence is CASSINSPSGANVLTF. CDR3 coding DNA: TGTGCCAGTAGTATCAACAGCCCGTCTGGGGCCAACGTCCTGACTTTC.

This chain connects TRBV7-2 to TRBJ1-4, with D perhaps matching TRBD1 (5 bases). Trimming took off 1 base at V and 7 bases at J, with 10 bases between the two ends. Germline lookup yields CDR1 SGHTA and CDR2 FQGNSA. The CDR3 sequence is 14 residues long. The CDR3 nucleotides are TGTGCCAGCAGCTTAGTTGGGACGGGTGAAAAACTGTTTTTT. Translated: CASSLVGTGEKLFF.

The chain employs TRBV29-1 and TRBJ1-2; a weak D match, TRBD1 (5 bases). CDR1 is SQVTM and CDR2 is ANQGSEA in the germline V gene. The CDR3 length is 11 residues. The chain's CDR3 is CSLGTAYGYTF. Written as DNA, the CDR3 is TGCAGTCTTGGGACGGCTTATGGCTACACCTTC.

DNA for the CDR3: TGTGCCAGCAGCCCCACAGGGGGAGCTTTCTTT. Protein product: CASSPTGGAFF. The V call is TRBV2, the J call TRBJ1-1; TRBD1 matches 8 bases. Per the germline V gene, CDR1 is SNHLY and CDR2 is FYNNEI. This CDR3 is 11 amino acids long. V trimming: 6 bases; J trimming: 10 bases; junction bases outside the gene matches: 4.

This clonotype was seen a single time. The J gene is TRBJ2-3, the V gene TRBV20-1; 8 positions match TRBD2. In germline, CDR1 is DFQATT, CDR2 SNEGSKA (reference sequence). The CDR3 sequence is 15 residues long. The V segment lost 1 base and the J segment 5 bases; nucleotides outside the gene matches: 8. In DNA, the CDR3 is TGCAGTGCTAGAGTATACCGGGGGGGTGGAGATACGCAGTATTTT. It specifies CSARVYRGGGDTQYF.

This clonotype was counted ten times or more. The chain employs TRBV6-1 and TRBJ1-5; D not resolved. CDR3 size: 12 residues. Germline assignment: CDR1 MNHNS and CDR2 SASEGT. V was trimmed by 8 bases and J by 1 base, leaving 6 bases between them. In nucleotides, the CDR3 is TGTGCCAGCGGGGTAAGCAATCAGCCCCAGCATTTT. Translation: CASGVSNQPQHF.

This clonotype showed up many times. The chain employs TRBV20-1 and TRBJ1-4, with D uncertain. CDR1 and CDR2 (germline): DFQATT, SNEGSKA (reference sequence). The CDR3 sequence is 13 residues long. Trimming stripped 3 bases from V and 3 bases from J, with 8 bases between. CDR3 in DNA: TGCAGTGCTAGGCGTGTCCCTAATGAAAAACTGTTTTTT. It translates to CSARRVPNEKLFF.

The table lists this clonotype with many counts. The chain joins TRBV5-4 to TRBJ1-2, with 10 bases lining up with TRBD1. V shed 4 bases and J 3 bases; nucleotides not matched to a gene: 6. Looked up from germline, CDR1 is SGHNT and CDR2 is YYREEE (reference sequence). This CDR3 is built from 15 residues. CDR3 protein: CASSARQGADYGYTF. The CDR3 DNA reads as TGTGCCAGCAGCGCCAGACAGGGGGCTGACTATGGCTACACCTTC.

A remark on this clonotype: One junction end does not reproduce the germline sequence, and a read error may be involved. V usage is TRBV2 and J usage is TRBJ1-5, with no clear D. Germline V lookup: CDR1 SNHLY, CDR2 FYNNEI. This CDR3 region has 15 residues. CDR3 residues: CASSEGSAYNEPQHF. DNA of the CDR3: TGTGCCAGCAGTGAAGGGTCAGCTTACAATGAGCCCCAGCATTTT.

The chain recombines TRBV29-1 with TRBJ1-1; D gene ambiguous. V lost 4 bases to trimming and J lost 6 bases, with 15 bases between them. Germline V gene sequence: CDR1 SQVTM, CDR2 ANQGSEA. The CDR3 is made up of 13 amino acids. CDR3 nucleotides: TGCAGCGTTGCCCCCAGATTCACTTCTGAAGCTTTCTTT. Protein: CSVAPRFTSEAFF.

This clonotype was seen many times. V and J are TRBV29-1 and TRBJ1-4; TRBD1 aligns across 10 bases. The germline gives CDR1 SQVTM, CDR2 ANQGSEA. The CDR3 length is 13 residues. V lost 4 bases and J lost 5; bases outside the gene matches: 1. The CDR3: CSVGTGGNEKLFF. As DNA, the CDR3 is TGCAGCGTTGGGACAGGGGGGAATGAAAAACTGTTTTTT.

Note on this clonotype: This sequence may be a read error, since a much larger clone differs from it by one base. This chain connects TRBV27 to TRBJ2-5; 7 bases are a match to TRBD2. Germline V gene lookup returns CDR1 MNHEY and CDR2 SMNVEV (reference sequence). This CDR3 contains 15 residues. The V segment lost 2 bases and the J segment 7 bases; nucleotides outside the gene matches: 10. CDR3 amino acids: CASSLGAGYGGTQYF. The DNA of the CDR3 is TGTGCCAGCAGTTTAGGAGCGGGGTACGGTGGGACCCAGTACTTC.

The rearrangement joins TRBV2 to TRBJ1-3; D ambiguous. Germline lookup yields CDR1 SNHLY and CDR2 FYNNEI. This CDR3 has 15 amino acids. Between the trimmed V and J ends, which lost 6 bases and 0 bases, there was a span of 12 bases. The CDR3, as DNA: TGTGCCAGCAGGGTTAGCGGGGTCTCTGGAAACACCATATATTTT. It codes for CASRVSGVSGNTIYF. The variable domain in full, completed from reference TRBV2 and TRBJ1-3, reads EPEVTQTPSHQVTQMGQEVILRCVPISNHLYFYWYRQILGQKVEFLVSFYNNEISEKSEIFDDQFSVERPDGSNFTLKIRSTKLEDSAMYFCASRVSGVSGNTIYFGEGSWLTVV.

There are many counts of this clonotype. The V call is TRBV25-1, the J call TRBJ1-2; D possibly corresponds to TRBD1 (6 bases). Trimming removed 3 bases at V and 3 bases at J, with 11 bases between. The CDR3 consists of 14 residues. Looked up from germline, CDR1 is MGHDK and CDR2 is SYGVNS. The CDR3 protein is CASSDAGVYYGYTF. CDR3 in DNA: TGTGCCAGCAGTGATGCAGGGGTGTACTATGGCTACACCTTC.

The table lists this clonotype with many counts. The chain links TRBV6-5 to TRBJ1-1, with D possibly TRBD1 on 6 matching bases. The CDR3 contains 14 residues. V was trimmed by 2 bases and J by 7 bases, leaving 14 bases between them. Germline V gives CDR1 MNHEY, CDR2 SVGAGI. The DNA of the CDR3 is TGTGCCAGCAGTTACGGTGGGGGGCAGGTTGAAGCTTTCTTT. This codes for CASSYGGGQVEAFF.

There are many counts of this clonotype. The CDR3 protein is CAWSVSGNQPQHF. Written as DNA, the CDR3 is TGTGCCTGGAGTGTATCGGGGAATCAGCCCCAGCATTTT. The V call is TRBV30, the J call TRBJ1-5; no firm D call. The CDR3 covers 13 residues. Germline V gene lookup returns CDR1 GTSNPN and CDR2 SVGIG (reference sequence). V lost 0 bases and J lost 4, with 7 bases in between. The full variable domain, in which reference TRBV30 and TRBJ1-5 provide the parts outside the CDR3, is SQTIHQWPATLVQPVGSPLSLECTVEGTSNPNLYWYRQAAGRGLQLLFYSVGIGQISSEVPQNLSASRPQDRQFILSSKKLLLSDSGFYLCAWSVSGNQPQHFGDGTRLSIL.

As regards this clonotype: One base away lies a much larger clone, so this may be a sequencing read error. This chain connects TRBV10-3 to TRBJ2-6; no definite D call. The ends were cut back, 5 bases at V and 5 bases at J, with 10 bases in the middle. The V gene's germline CDR1 is ENHRY and CDR2 SYGVKD. The CDR3 runs 14 residues. The DNA for the CDR3 is TGTGCCATCAGTTACGATCCCCGGGCCAACGTCCTGACTTTC. It specifies CAISYDPRANVLTF.

There are many counts of this clonotype. The V and J genes are TRBV9 and TRBJ1-4; no reliable D call. In germline, CDR1 is SGDLS, CDR2 YYNGEE. The germline V and J ends were trimmed by 3 bases and 15 bases, with 21 bases remaining between them. The CDR3 contains 14 residues. CDR3 region: CASSATVIAPYLFF. CDR3 bases: TGTGCCAGCAGCGCCACAGTGATCGCCCCTTATTTGTTTTTT.

J is TRBJ1-1 and V is TRBV7-2, with 11 bases identical to TRBD1. This CDR3 region has 13 residues. The germline gives CDR1 SGHTA, CDR2 FQGNSA. The ends lost 5 bases at V and 8 bases at J; junction bases unmatched: 4. This CDR3 is CASSPRDRGEAFF. The CDR3 DNA reads TGTGCCAGCAGCCCCCGGGACAGGGGGGAAGCTTTCTTT.

This clonotype showed up just a few times. A read error may explain this, as a much larger clone is one base away. The chain carries TRBV6-6 and TRBJ1-2; a possible D gene is TRBD1 (5 bases). From germline, CDR1 is MNHNY and CDR2 SVGAGI (reference sequence). This CDR3 spans 15 amino acids. CDR3 loop: CASSEASGLNYSYTF. CDR3 bases: TGTGCCAGCAGTGAAGCATCAGGGCTGAACTATAGCTACACCTTC.

The genes are TRBV2 and TRBJ2-2; 8 bases agree with TRBD1. The CDR3 spans 14 residues. Trimming took 4 bases from V and 3 from J; bases not matched to a gene: 1. Germline values: CDR1 SNHLY, CDR2 FYNNEI. CDR3 nucleotide sequence: TGTGCCAGCAGTGCAGGGGGCTACACCGGGGAGCTGTTTTTT. Amino acid sequence: CASSAGGYTGELFF.